This T cell receptor beta chain was captured by sequencing in a study of blood T cell repertoires in COVID-19. V was pared by 4 bases and J by 0 bases, with 14 bases between. There are 17 residues in the CDR3. Germline CDR1 reads SGHRS; CDR2 reads YFSETQ. Original analysis: Nucleated cell counts were estimated from reference gene primer amplification. Data came from immunoSEQ multiplex PCR; TCRdb stores just in-frame clones and leaves some out. The V and J calls and clone size were taken over from that table, and D and trimming were inferred from the DNA. The table shows about 380,000 clones, with around 90% occurring only once.

The TCR sequence derives from a man aged 40-49 years with acute or convalescent COVID-19. The V call is TRBV5-1, the J call TRBJ2-6, with D perhaps TRBD1 (6 bases). Sequencing was carried out using peripheral blood. DNA for the CDR3: TGCGCCAGCAGCCCAGCGGAAGGGGGCTCTGGGGCCAACGTCCTGACTTTC. It is translated as CASSPAEGGSGANVLTF. The full variable domain, with the rest looked up from reference TRBV5-1 and TRBJ2-6, is KAGVTQTPRYLIKTRGQQVTLSCSPISGHRSVSWYQQTPGQGLQFLFEYFSETQRNKGNFPGRFSGRQFSNSRSEMNVSTLELGDSALYLCASSPAEGGSGANVLTFGAGSRLTVL.